The 27 T cell receptor beta chains given below trace back to one sample, sequenced in a study of shared clonotypes between healthy human individuals. The repertoire was sequenced with immunoSEQ multiplex PCR; TCRdb's copy has only in-frame clones and lacks some. The data show about 2.3 million clones, roughly 93% seen once. Input material: naive CD4+ T cells from PBMCs. Subset here: CD45RA+ positively selected. Receptors were obtained from a man aged 18 to 30 in good health. Some clones in this sample may be carry-over from other donors' samples.

The CDR3 spells CASSPQGSYTEAFF. Written as DNA, the CDR3 is TGTGCCAGCAGCCCCCAAGGGAGTTACACTGAAGCTTTCTTT. V is TRBV28 and J is TRBJ1-1; D gene unclear. Between the trimmed V and J ends, which lost 6 bases and 3 bases, there was a span of 14 bases. CDR3 length: 14 amino acids. Germline V CDR1 and CDR2: MDHEN, SYDVKM.

To note about this clone: Other nucleotide sequences in the sample specify the same CDR3. The V gene is TRBV7-2, the J gene TRBJ2-3; 10 nucleotides align to TRBD2. The germline V gene encodes CDR1 SGHTA and CDR2 FQGNSA. V shed 2 bases, J shed 5 bases, and the junction held 1 base outside the gene matches. The CDR3 is made up of 14 amino acids. The CDR3 reads CASSLRLAGDTQYF. The CDR3 coding sequence is TGTGCCAGCAGCTTAAGACTAGCGGGAGATACGCAGTATTTT. Filled out from reference TRBV7-2 and TRBJ2-3, the complete variable domain reads GAGVSQSPSNKVTEKGKDVELRCDPISGHTALYWYRQSLGQGLEFLIYFQGNSAPDKSGLPSDRFSAERTGGSVSTLTIQRTQQEDSAVYLCASSLRLAGDTQYFGPGTRLTVL.

This sequence joins TRBV7-8 and TRBJ2-3; 9 nucleotides match TRBD2. Looked up from germline, CDR1 is SGHVS and CDR2 is FQNEAQ. This CDR3 contains 15 residues. V was clipped by 6 bases and J by 6 bases; unmatched bases: 10. Here the CDR3 DNA reads TGTGCCAGCAGAGTGGGCGGGAGGGCCTGGGATACGCAGTATTTT. This encodes CASRVGGRAWDTQYF. Using reference TRBV7-8 and TRBJ2-3 for the parts outside the CDR3, the full variable domain is GAGVSQSPRYKVAKRGQDVALRCDPISGHVSLFWYQQALGQGPEFLTYFQNEAQLDKSGLPSDRFFAERPEGSVSTLKIQRTQQEDSAVYLCASRVGGRAWDTQYFGPGTRLTVL.

The CDR3 loop reads CASSSGRNSYNEQFF. As DNA, the CDR3 is TGTGCCAGCAGCTCCGGACGGAACTCCTACAATGAGCAGTTCTTC. The V call is TRBV5-4, the J call TRBJ2-1; D remains unclear. The CDR3 extends over 15 amino acids. V was cut by 3 bases and J by 0 bases, with 10 bases left in between. CDR1 SGHNT and CDR2 YYREEE come from the germline V gene (reference sequence).

CDR3 sequence reads: CASSLFGLARADTQYF. The CDR3 DNA sequence: TGTGCCAGCAGCTTATTTGGCCTAGCGAGGGCAGATACGCAGTATTTT. This rearrangement joins TRBV7-8 to TRBJ2-3; maybe TRBD2 (6 bases). There are 16 residues in the CDR3. Trimming shortened V by 2 bases and J by 4 bases, and 16 bases separated the two germline ends. Per germline, CDR1 SGHVS and CDR2 FQNEAQ. Complete variable domain (other parts from reference TRBV7-8 and TRBJ2-3): GAGVSQSPRYKVAKRGQDVALRCDPISGHVSLFWYQQALGQGPEFLTYFQNEAQLDKSGLPSDRFFAERPEGSVSTLKIQRTQQEDSAVYLCASSLFGLARADTQYFGPGTRLTVL.

The gene calls are TRBV7-2 and TRBJ1-4, with D unresolved. Between the trimmed V and J ends, which lost 1 base and 8 bases, there was a span of 14 bases. CDR1 and CDR2 (germline): SGHTA, FQGNSA. The CDR3 has 15 residues. CDR3 loop: CASSLGGPSNEKLFF. The DNA for the CDR3 is TGTGCCAGCAGCTTAGGTGGGCCCTCGAACGAAAAACTGTTTTTT.

This clone occurred once. The chain is built from TRBV6-1 and TRBJ1-1, with D unclear. The germline CDR1 and CDR2 sequences are MNHNS and SASEGT. The CDR3 sequence is 14 residues long. Trimming removed 6 bases at V and 1 base at J, with 12 bases between. In DNA, the CDR3 is TGTGCCAGCAGGGAGGGAGGGCGGAACACTGAAGCTTTCTTT. It encodes CASREGGRNTEAFF.

This chain uses TRBV6-6 with TRBJ2-3; weak D call: TRBD2 (6 bases). The CDR3 loop spans 15 amino acids. The V end lost 7 bases, the J end lost 4 bases, and 18 bases lay between the germline ends. Germline V gene data show CDR1 as MNHNY and CDR2 as SVGAGI (reference sequence). CDR3 coding DNA: TGTGCCAGCACCCACGGAGGGAGCGAGGCAGATACGCAGTATTTT. Its translation is CASTHGGSEADTQYF.

The rearrangement uses TRBV28 and TRBJ1-2; no firm D call. This CDR3 has 15 residues. Germline V lookup: CDR1 MDHEN, CDR2 SYDVKM. Trimming left V 1 base short and J 4 bases short, with 13 bases between. This chain's CDR3 is CASSLSEQRPYGYTF. CDR3 sequence (DNA): TGTGCCAGCAGTTTATCGGAACAGAGGCCCTATGGCTACACCTTC.

The genes are TRBV10-3 and TRBJ2-1, with D possibly being TRBD2 (6 bases). Deletions cut 4 bases from V and 4 bases from J, with 17 bases between. This CDR3 region has 16 residues. CDR1 and CDR2 (germline): ENHRY, SYGVKD. The CDR3 sequence: CAISVWGGMVYNEQFF. For the CDR3, the DNA is TGTGCCATCAGTGTATGGGGCGGGATGGTGTACAATGAGCAGTTCTTC.

Worth noting for this clone: This CDR3 is also generated by other DNA sequences in the sample. The chain carries TRBV5-1 and TRBJ1-2; TRBD1 is a possible D gene (6 bases). The CDR3 totals 13 residues. In germline, CDR1 is SGHRS, CDR2 YFSETQ. V gave up 5 bases and J gave up 2 bases, with 10 bases separating them. Here the CDR3 reads CASSTQGNYGYTF. The CDR3 nucleotides are TGCGCCAGCAGTACTCAGGGGAACTATGGCTACACCTTC.

The V and J genes are TRBV7-2 and TRBJ1-4; no clear D gene. The CDR3 covers 15 residues. Germline lookup yields CDR1 SGHTA and CDR2 FQGNSA. Trimming shortened V by 2 bases and J by 1 base, and 8 bases separated the two germline ends. Written as DNA, the CDR3 is TGTGCCAGCAGCTTACGGAGCTTAACTAATGAAAAACTGTTTTTT. Translated, it gives CASSLRSLTNEKLFF.

This clone was observed a single time. CDR3 sequence reads: CASSFPGQGAVAKNIQYF. DNA of the CDR3: TGTGCCAGCAGTTTCCCGGGACAGGGGGCTGTAGCCAAAAACATTCAGTACTTC. The rearrangement uses TRBV28 and TRBJ2-4, with 12 bases that match TRBD1. CDR3 size: 18 residues. Germline V gene lookup returns CDR1 MDHEN and CDR2 SYDVKM. V dropped 3 bases and J dropped 0; count of bases not matched to a gene: 6.

J is TRBJ2-7 and V is TRBV5-4; 9 bases line up with TRBD2. The germline V gene has CDR1 SGHNT and CDR2 YYREEE (reference sequence). V trimming: 1 base; J trimming: 9 bases; junction bases outside the gene matches: 11. CDR3 length: 15 residues. CDR3: CASSLSPASGTVQYF. CDR3 in DNA: TGTGCCAGCAGCTTGTCTCCGGCTAGCGGGACCGTGCAGTACTTC.

The chain recombines TRBV6-4 with TRBJ1-4; D call uncertain. The CDR3 sequence is 15 residues long. Germline lookup yields CDR1 MRHNA and CDR2 SNTAGT. The V end lost 0 bases, the J end lost 2 bases, and 7 bases lay between the germline ends. CDR3 residues: CASSDSMDTNEKLFF. DNA of the CDR3: TGTGCCAGCAGTGACTCGATGGACACTAATGAAAAACTGTTTTTT.

A single count supports this clone. V usage is TRBV30 and J usage is TRBJ2-6; no clear D gene. There are 13 residues in the CDR3. The germline V and J ends were trimmed by 0 bases and 10 bases, with 10 bases remaining between them. CDR1 and CDR2 from the germline V gene are GTSNPN and SVGIG (reference sequence). The CDR3 spells CAWSVQRSNVLTF. The CDR3 DNA reads as TGTGCCTGGAGTGTCCAGCGCTCGAACGTCCTGACTTTC.

The J gene is TRBJ2-1, the V gene TRBV6-5; either TRBD1 or TRBD2 may supply D (6 bases each). CDR3 length: 14 residues. Germline CDR1 MNHEY, CDR2 SVGAGI. The V gene lost 6 bases and the J gene lost 3 bases, with 12 bases spanning the gap. The CDR3 DNA follows: TGTGCCAGCAGGCCCCGGGGGCACTACAATGAGCAGTTCTTC. It is translated as CASRPRGHYNEQFF.

The V gene is TRBV19, the J gene TRBJ2-2; D is unresolved. CDR3 size: 17 residues. Trimming took off 5 bases at V and 0 bases at J, with 16 bases between the two ends. Germline CDR1 LNHDA, CDR2 SQIVND (reference sequence). In DNA, the CDR3 is TGTGCCAGTAGTCTACTACGTGGGTTATCGAACACCGGGGAGCTGTTTTTT. Its translation: CASSLLRGLSNTGELFF.

V gene TRBV7-2 combines with J gene TRBJ1-5; no clear D gene. This CDR3 contains 15 residues. V dropped 1 base and J dropped 2 bases, with 9 bases sitting between them. CDR1 and CDR2 from the germline V gene are SGHTA and FQGNSA. The CDR3 spells CASSLGHLGNQPQHF. CDR3 DNA sequence: TGTGCCAGCAGCTTAGGGCACCTAGGCAATCAGCCCCAGCATTTT.

This rearrangement joins TRBV11-2 to TRBJ1-3; D unresolved. CDR1 SGHAT and CDR2 FQNNGV come from the germline V gene. V was cut by 1 base and J by 2 bases, with 6 bases left in between. This CDR3 region has 14 residues. As DNA, the CDR3 is TGTGCCAGCAGCTTAGGTAGAGCTGGAAACACCATATATTTT. Protein product: CASSLGRAGNTIYF.

J is TRBJ1-5 and V is TRBV7-6, with D possibly matching TRBD1 (6 bases). Trimming cost V 0 bases and J 2 bases, with 11 bases left between them. The CDR3 runs to 16 residues. Germline V gives CDR1 SGHVS, CDR2 FNYEAQ. The CDR3 DNA sequence: TGTGCCAGCAGCTTAGCCCCCGGGGGCGGCAATCAGCCCCAGCATTTT. This sequence encodes CASSLAPGGGNQPQHF.

This rearrangement joins TRBV4-3 to TRBJ2-2, with D tentatively TRBD1 (6 bases). Trimming shortened V by 1 base and J by 9 bases, and 9 bases separated the two germline ends. This CDR3 region has 13 residues. Germline CDR1 LGHNA, CDR2 YSLEER. CDR3 amino acids: CASSQAGARELFF. The CDR3 DNA follows: TGCGCCAGCAGCCAAGCAGGGGCGAGGGAGCTGTTTTTT.

The CDR3: CASSPLEPRNEQFF. The CDR3 nucleotides read TGTGCCAGCAGCCCGCTGGAGCCACGCAATGAGCAGTTCTTC. This chain connects TRBV7-2 to TRBJ2-1; no reliable D call. The germline CDR1 and CDR2 sequences are SGHTA and FQGNSA. This CDR3 has 14 residues. The ends were cut back, 5 bases at V and 6 bases at J, with 14 bases in the middle.

V and J are TRBV5-1 and TRBJ2-7; TRBD1 matches at 7 bases. Germline V gene data show CDR1 as SGHRS and CDR2 as YFSETQ. V was pared by 4 bases and J by 0 bases, with 10 bases of the junction left unmatched. The CDR3 consists of 16 residues. The DNA for the CDR3 is TGCGCCAGCAGCATAGACAGGGTTCGTAGCTCCTACGAGCAGTACTTC. Encoded protein: CASSIDRVRSSYEQYF.

This chain uses TRBV6-8 with TRBJ1-2; 7 bases agree with TRBD1. The germline V gene has CDR1 MNHGY and CDR2 SAAAGT. V was clipped by 6 bases and J by 6 bases; unmatched bases: 4. The length of the CDR3 is 12 residues. The CDR3 sequence is CASRYRGNGYTF. The CDR3 DNA is TGTGCCAGCAGATACAGGGGAAATGGCTACACCTTC.

V and J are TRBV29-1 and TRBJ2-5; 8 bases match TRBD1. From germline, CDR1 is SQVTM and CDR2 ANQGSEA. The CDR3 loop spans 13 amino acids. V lost 6 bases, J lost 5 bases, and 8 bases stayed unmatched. The CDR3: CSVDRVWSETQYF. The CDR3 nucleotides read TGCAGCGTGGACAGGGTGTGGTCGGAGACCCAGTACTTC.

The rearrangement joins TRBV7-3 to TRBJ2-4; D is possibly TRBD1 (7 bases). This CDR3 has 15 amino acids. V was cut by 0 bases and J by 11 bases, with 17 bases left in between. Germline V gene sequence: CDR1 SGHTA, CDR2 FQGTGA. In nucleotides, the CDR3 is TGTGCCAGCAGCTTAACCCCAGGGACAGCGGGCGTTCAGTACTTC. It encodes CASSLTPGTAGVQYF.